This entry lists 8 T cell receptor beta chains sequenced from one sample in a study of blood T cell repertoires in COVID-19. Sequencing was performed with immunoSEQ multiplex PCR; in TCRdb, only in-frame clones are kept and a portion is missing. The table has roughly 410,000 clones, around 87% seen once. The specimen sequenced was peripheral blood. The source of these receptors is a woman aged 55-70 years with COVID-19, enrolled during active disease.

This chain uses TRBV27 with TRBJ2-3, with TRBD1 matching 10 bases. CDR1 is MNHEY, CDR2 SMNVEV, per germline (reference sequence). The CDR3 covers 15 residues. After removal of 8 bases from V and 6 bases from J, the junction contained 11 bases not matched to a gene. The CDR3 reads CASGWTGGLGDTQYF. The CDR3, as DNA: TGTGCCAGCGGATGGACAGGGGGATTAGGCGATACGCAGTATTTT.

This chain uses TRBV5-1 with TRBJ1-4; the D gene is possibly TRBD1 (6 bases). The germline gives CDR1 SGHRS, CDR2 YFSETQ. The CDR3 loop spans 15 amino acids. The V gene lost 2 bases and the J gene lost 3 bases, with 11 bases spanning the gap. CDR3 in amino acids: CASSLAGAPNEKLFF. The CDR3 coding sequence is TGCGCCAGCAGCTTAGCAGGGGCCCCTAATGAAAAACTGTTTTTT.

The rearrangement links TRBV27 to TRBJ2-7; TRBD1 matches at 7 bases. The V gene end was trimmed by 5 bases and the J gene end by 1 base; junction bases not matched to a gene: 5. There are 14 residues in the CDR3. Germline V gene lookup returns CDR1 MNHEY and CDR2 SMNVEV (reference sequence). The DNA of the CDR3 is TGTGCCAGCAGTGCCGGGACAGATTCCTACGAGCAGTACTTC. Translating gives CASSAGTDSYEQYF.

The chain combines TRBV6-1 with TRBJ2-2, with D possibly matching TRBD1 (5 bases). Trimming stripped 1 base from V and 5 bases from J, with 17 bases between. Germline-derived CDR1 and CDR2 are MNHNS and SASEGT. The CDR3 runs 17 residues. CDR3 nucleotide sequence: TGTGCCAGCAGTGAAGTTGGCGGCCAGGGAATGACCGGGGAGCTGTTTTTT. Translating gives CASSEVGGQGMTGELFF.

The chain recombines TRBV9 with TRBJ2-3; maybe TRBD1 (5 bases). CDR3 length equals 15 residues. V lost 6 bases, J lost 1 base, and 15 bases lay in between. The germline gives CDR1 SGDLS, CDR2 YYNGEE. This chain's CDR3 is CASIIRGIRTDTQYF. The CDR3, as DNA: TGTGCCAGCATCATAAGGGGTATCCGCACAGATACGCAGTATTTT.

The sample holds a few counts of this clone. The rearrangement uses TRBV7-9 and TRBJ1-6; 8 bases line up with TRBD1. The CDR3 runs 13 residues. Germline CDR1 SEHNR, CDR2 FQNEAQ (reference sequence). Trimming removed 5 bases from V and 9 bases from J; junction bases left unmatched: 3. For the CDR3, the DNA is TGTGCCAGCAGCCTGGACAGGGTTTCACCCCTCCACTTT. Its translation: CASSLDRVSPLHF. The whole variable domain, remainder taken from reference TRBV7-9 and TRBJ1-6, is DTGVSQNPRHKITKRGQNVTFRCDPISEHNRLYWYRQTLGQGPEFLTYFQNEAQLEKSRLLSDRFSAERPKGSFSTLEIQRTEQGDSAMYLCASSLDRVSPLHFGNGTRLTVT.

The chain couples TRBV4-1 to TRBJ2-7, with D uncertain. Trimming took off 0 bases at V and 5 bases at J, with 14 bases between the two ends. Germline CDR1 is MGHRA and CDR2 is YSYEKL. The CDR3 consists of 15 residues. The DNA of the CDR3 is TGCGCCAGCAGCCAAGAGACGGAGCCTCGACACGAGCAGTACTTC. Its translation: CASSQETEPRHEQYF.

The chain is built from TRBV18 and TRBJ1-2; the match to TRBD1 covers 8 bases. There are 16 residues in the CDR3. CDR1 is KGHSH and CDR2 is LQKENI in the germline V gene. V lost 1 base and J lost 4; bases outside the gene matches: 8. The CDR3 DNA reads as TGTGCCAGCTCACCACAGCAAGGACAGGGCTTCTATGGCTACACCTTC. It encodes CASSPQQGQGFYGYTF.